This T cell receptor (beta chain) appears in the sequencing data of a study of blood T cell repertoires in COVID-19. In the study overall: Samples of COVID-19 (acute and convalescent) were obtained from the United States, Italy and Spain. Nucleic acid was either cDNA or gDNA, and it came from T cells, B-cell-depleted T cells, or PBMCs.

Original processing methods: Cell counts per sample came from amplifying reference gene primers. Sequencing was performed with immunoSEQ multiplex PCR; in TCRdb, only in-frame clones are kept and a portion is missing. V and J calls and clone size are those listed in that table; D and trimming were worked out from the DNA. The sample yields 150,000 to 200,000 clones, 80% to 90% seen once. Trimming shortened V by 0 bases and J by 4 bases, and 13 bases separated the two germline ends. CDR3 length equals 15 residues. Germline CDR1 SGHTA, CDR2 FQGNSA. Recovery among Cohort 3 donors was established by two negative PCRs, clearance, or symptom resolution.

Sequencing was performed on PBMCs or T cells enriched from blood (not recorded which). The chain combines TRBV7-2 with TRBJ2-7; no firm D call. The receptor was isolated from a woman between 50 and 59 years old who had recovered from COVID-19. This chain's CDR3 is CASSLAADYGYEQYF. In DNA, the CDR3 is TGTGCCAGCAGCTTAGCTGCAGATTACGGGTACGAGCAGTACTTC.